This T cell receptor beta chain emerged from a study of neurological immune-mediated disorders. From germline, CDR1 is KGHSY and CDR2 FQNENV. V lost 0 bases, J lost 2 bases, and 4 bases stayed unmatched. CDR3 length: 16 amino acids. Whole-study findings and limits: Phylogenetic analysis grouped 18 of 34 multiple sclerosis patients' repertoires together, suggesting a possible repertoire signature.

Synthesis of cDNA was accomplished via 5'RACE employing 10-nucleotide random UMIs. One entry per CDR3 protein, called by TCRdb with MiXCR from the 5' RACE reads. The sample has roughly 20,000 distinct CDR3 sequences, approximately 15% seen once. This clonotype was seen many times. The target antigen is unknown. The chain employs TRBV16 and TRBJ2-3, with 8 bases that match TRBD2. The sample comprised CD8+ T cells from blood. The sequence derives from a woman under 30 with multiple sclerosis. The CDR3 sequence is CASSQSSGGPTDTQYF. The CDR3 region has the DNA TGTGCCAGCAGCCAATCGTCGGGGGGGCCCACAGATACGCAGTATTTT.